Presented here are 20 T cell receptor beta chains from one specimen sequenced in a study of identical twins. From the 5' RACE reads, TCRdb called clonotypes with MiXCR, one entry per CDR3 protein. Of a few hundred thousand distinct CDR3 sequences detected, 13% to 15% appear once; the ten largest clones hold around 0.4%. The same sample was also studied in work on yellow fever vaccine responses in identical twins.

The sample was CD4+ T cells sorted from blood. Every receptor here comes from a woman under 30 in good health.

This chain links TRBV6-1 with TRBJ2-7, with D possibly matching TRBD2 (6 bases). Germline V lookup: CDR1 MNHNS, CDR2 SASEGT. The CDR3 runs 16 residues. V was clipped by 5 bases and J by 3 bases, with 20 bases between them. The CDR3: CASSRSSVGGNYEQYV. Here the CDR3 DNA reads TGTGCCAGCAGTAGGAGTTCTGTTGGGGGGAACTACGAGCAGTACGTC.

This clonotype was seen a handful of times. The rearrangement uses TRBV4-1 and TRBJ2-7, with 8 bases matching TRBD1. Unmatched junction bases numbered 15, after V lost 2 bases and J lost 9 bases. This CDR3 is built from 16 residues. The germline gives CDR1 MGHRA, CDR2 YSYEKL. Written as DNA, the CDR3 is TGCGCCAGCAGCCAAATCGGACAGGGAGCACGGCAAGGGCAGTACTTC. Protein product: CASSQIGQGARQGQYF.

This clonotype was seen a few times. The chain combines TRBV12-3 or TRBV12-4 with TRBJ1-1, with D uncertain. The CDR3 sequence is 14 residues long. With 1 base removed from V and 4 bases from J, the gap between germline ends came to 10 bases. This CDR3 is CASSLGGSVTEAFF. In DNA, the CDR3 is TGTGCCAGCAGTTTAGGGGGTTCGGTCACTGAAGCTTTCTTT.

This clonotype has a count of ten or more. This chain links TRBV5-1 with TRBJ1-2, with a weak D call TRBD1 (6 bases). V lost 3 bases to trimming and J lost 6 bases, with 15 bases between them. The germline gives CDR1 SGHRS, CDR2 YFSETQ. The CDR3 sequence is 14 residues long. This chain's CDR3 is CASSSGTGIHGYTF. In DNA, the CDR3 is TGCGCCAGCAGCTCAGGAACAGGGATCCATGGCTACACCTTC.

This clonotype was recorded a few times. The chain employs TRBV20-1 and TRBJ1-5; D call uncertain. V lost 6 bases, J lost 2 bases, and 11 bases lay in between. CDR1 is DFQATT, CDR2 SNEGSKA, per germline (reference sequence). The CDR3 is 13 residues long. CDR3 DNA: TGCAGTGCCATAGAGGCCCGCAATCAGCCCCAGCATTTT. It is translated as CSAIEARNQPQHF.

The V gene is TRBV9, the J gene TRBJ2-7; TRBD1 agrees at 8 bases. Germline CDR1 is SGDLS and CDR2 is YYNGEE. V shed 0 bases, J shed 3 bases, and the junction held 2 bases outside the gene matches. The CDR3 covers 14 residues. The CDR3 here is CASSVGGTGYEQYF. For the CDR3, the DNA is TGTGCCAGCAGCGTAGGAGGGACAGGCTACGAGCAGTACTTC.

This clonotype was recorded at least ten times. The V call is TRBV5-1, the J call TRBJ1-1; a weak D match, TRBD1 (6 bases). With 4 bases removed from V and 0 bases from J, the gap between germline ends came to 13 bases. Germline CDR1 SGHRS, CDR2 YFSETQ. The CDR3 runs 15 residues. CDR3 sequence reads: CASSEDSNMNTEAFF. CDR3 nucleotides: TGCGCCAGCAGCGAGGACAGTAACATGAACACTGAAGCTTTCTTT.

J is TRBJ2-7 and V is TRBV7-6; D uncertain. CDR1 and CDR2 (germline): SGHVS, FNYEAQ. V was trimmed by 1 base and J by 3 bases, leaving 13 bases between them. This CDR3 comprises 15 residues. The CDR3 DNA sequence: TGTGCCAGCAGCTTAGACTTTCATCCTCGCTACGAGCAGTACTTC. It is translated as CASSLDFHPRYEQYF.

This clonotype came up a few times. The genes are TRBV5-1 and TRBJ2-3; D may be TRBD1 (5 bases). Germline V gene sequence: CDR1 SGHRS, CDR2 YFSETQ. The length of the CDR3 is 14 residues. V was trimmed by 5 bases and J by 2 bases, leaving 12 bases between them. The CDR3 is CASSGAEPTDTQYF. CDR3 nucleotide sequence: TGCGCCAGCAGTGGGGCGGAACCCACAGATACGCAGTATTTT.

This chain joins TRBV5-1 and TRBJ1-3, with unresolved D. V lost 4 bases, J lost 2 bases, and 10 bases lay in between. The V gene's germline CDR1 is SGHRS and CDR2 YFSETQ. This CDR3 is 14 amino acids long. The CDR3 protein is CASSVSGTGNTIYF. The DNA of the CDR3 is TGCGCCAGCAGCGTATCGGGGACTGGAAACACCATATATTTT. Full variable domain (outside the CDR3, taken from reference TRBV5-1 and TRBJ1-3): KAGVTQTPRYLIKTRGQQVTLSCSPISGHRSVSWYQQTPGQGLQFLFEYFSETQRNKGNFPGRFSGRQFSNSRSEMNVSTLELGDSALYLCASSVSGTGNTIYFGEGSWLTVV.

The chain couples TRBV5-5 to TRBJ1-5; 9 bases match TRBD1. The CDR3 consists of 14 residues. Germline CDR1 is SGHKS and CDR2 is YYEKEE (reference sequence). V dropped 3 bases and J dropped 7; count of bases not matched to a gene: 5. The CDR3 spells CASSWDRVRQPQHF. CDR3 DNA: TGTGCCAGCAGCTGGGACAGGGTCAGACAGCCCCAGCATTTT.

The CDR3 DNA reads as TGCAGTGCTAGCTCAGGGGGCAATGAGCAGTTCTTC. Its translation: CSASSGGNEQFF. The chain carries TRBV20-1 and TRBJ2-1; 7 nucleotides match TRBD1. Germline values: CDR1 DFQATT, CDR2 SNEGSKA (reference sequence). The CDR3 totals 12 residues. The V and J ends lost 3 bases and 6 bases, in that order; junction bases with no gene match: 2.

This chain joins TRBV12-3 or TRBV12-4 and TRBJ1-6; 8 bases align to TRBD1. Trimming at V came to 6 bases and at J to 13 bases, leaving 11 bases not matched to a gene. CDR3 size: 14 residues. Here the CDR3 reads CASSRDRGNPPLHF. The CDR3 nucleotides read TGTGCCAGCAGCAGAGACAGGGGTAATCCCCCCCTCCACTTT.

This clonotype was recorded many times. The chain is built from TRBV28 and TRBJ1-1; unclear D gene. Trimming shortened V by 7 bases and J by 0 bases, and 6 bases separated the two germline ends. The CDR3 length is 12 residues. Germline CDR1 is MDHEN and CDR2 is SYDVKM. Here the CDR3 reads CASTTVNTEAFF. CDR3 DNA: TGTGCCAGCACCACAGTGAACACTGAAGCTTTCTTT.

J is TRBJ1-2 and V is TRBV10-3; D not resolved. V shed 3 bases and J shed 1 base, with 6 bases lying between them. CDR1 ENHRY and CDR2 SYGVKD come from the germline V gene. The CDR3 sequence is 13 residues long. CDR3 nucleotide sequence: TGTGCCATCAGTGATAACTATAACTATGGCTACACCTTC. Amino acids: CAISDNYNYGYTF.

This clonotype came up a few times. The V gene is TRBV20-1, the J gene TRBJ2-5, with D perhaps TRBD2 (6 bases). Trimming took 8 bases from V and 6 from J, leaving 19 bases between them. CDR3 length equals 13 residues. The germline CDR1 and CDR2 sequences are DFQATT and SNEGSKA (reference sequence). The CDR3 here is CSWVAAGMKTQYF. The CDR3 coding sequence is TGCAGTTGGGTAGCGGCGGGAATGAAGACCCAGTACTTC.

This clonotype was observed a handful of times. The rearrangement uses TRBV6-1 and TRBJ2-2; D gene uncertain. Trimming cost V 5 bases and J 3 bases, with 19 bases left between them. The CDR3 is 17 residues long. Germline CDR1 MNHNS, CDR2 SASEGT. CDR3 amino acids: CASSPVRQAVDTGELFF. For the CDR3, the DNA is TGTGCCAGCAGTCCCGTTCGTCAGGCGGTTGACACCGGGGAGCTGTTTTTT.

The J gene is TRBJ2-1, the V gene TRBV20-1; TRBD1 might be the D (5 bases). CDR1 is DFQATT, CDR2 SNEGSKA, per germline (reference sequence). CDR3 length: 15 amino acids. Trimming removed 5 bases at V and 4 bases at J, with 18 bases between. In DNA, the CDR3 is TGCAGTGCTCTAGGACAAGCCCTCTCTTACAATGAGCAGTTCTTC. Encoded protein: CSALGQALSYNEQFF.

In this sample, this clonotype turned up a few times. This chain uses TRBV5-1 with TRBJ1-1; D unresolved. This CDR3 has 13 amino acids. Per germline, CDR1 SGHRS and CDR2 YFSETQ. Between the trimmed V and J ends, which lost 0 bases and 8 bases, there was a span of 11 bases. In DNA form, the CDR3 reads TGCGCCAGCAGCTTGGCCGGGCAGCCAGAAGCTTTCTTT. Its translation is CASSLAGQPEAFF.

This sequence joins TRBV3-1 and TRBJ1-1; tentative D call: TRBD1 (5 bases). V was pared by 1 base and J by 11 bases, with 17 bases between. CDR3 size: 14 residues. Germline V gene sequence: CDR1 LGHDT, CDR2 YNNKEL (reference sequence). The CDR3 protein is CASSQANRGTGAFF. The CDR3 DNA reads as TGTGCCAGCAGCCAAGCCAACCGCGGGACCGGGGCTTTCTTT.